One and the same sample provided the 19 T cell receptor beta chains below, sequenced in a study of shared clonotypes between healthy human individuals. Naive CD8 cells lacked CD45RO and underwent positive selection for CCR7, leaving out terminally differentiated effector memory CD45RA+ cells. TCRdb's table, derived via immunoSEQ multiplex PCR, lists solely in-frame clones and lacks some. This sample has around 2,000,000 clones, with less than 95% found just once. The material sequenced was naive CD8+ T cells sorted from blood. The receptors were gathered from a young man in good health.

The genes are TRBV19 and TRBJ1-2; the D is unclear. The V end lost 6 bases, the J end lost 8 bases, and 13 bases lay between the germline ends. Per the germline V gene, CDR1 is LNHDA and CDR2 is SQIVND (reference sequence). This CDR3 region has 12 residues. The CDR3 is CASSPGRGGYTF. CDR3 bases: TGTGCCAGTAGCCCAGGACGAGGCGGCTACACCTTC.

Remarks on this clone: Other DNA sequences in the sample encode the same CDR3. The V call is TRBV30, the J call TRBJ2-7, with 7 positions matching TRBD1. CDR3 length equals 13 residues. Unmatched junction bases numbered 3, after V lost 0 bases and J lost 4 bases. Germline lookup yields CDR1 GTSNPN and CDR2 SVGIG (reference sequence). This CDR3 reads CAWSVGTAYEQYF. CDR3 in DNA: TGTGCCTGGAGTGTCGGGACAGCTTACGAGCAGTACTTC. Full variable domain (rest looked up from reference TRBV30 and TRBJ2-7): SQTIHQWPATLVQPVGSPLSLECTVEGTSNPNLYWYRQAAGRGLQLLFYSVGIGQISSEVPQNLSASRPQDRQFILSSKKLLLSDSGFYLCAWSVGTAYEQYFGPGTRLTVT.

CDR3 loop: CASSSLLDRGEAFF. The CDR3 nucleotides are TGTGCCAGCAGCTCCCTCCTGGACCGCGGGGAAGCTTTCTTT. The rearrangement uses TRBV7-9 and TRBJ1-1; D is unclear. This CDR3 is 14 amino acids long. CDR1 and CDR2 (germline): SEHNR, FQNEAQ (reference sequence). V was trimmed by 4 bases and J by 8 bases, leaving 17 bases between them.

CDR3 region: CASSSGQGARSYEQYF. DNA for the CDR3: TGTGCCAGCAGCTCCGGACAGGGCGCCCGCTCCTACGAGCAGTACTTC. This chain links TRBV7-9 with TRBJ2-7, with 8 positions matching TRBD1. This CDR3 is 16 amino acids long. The V and J ends lost 4 bases and 0 bases, in that order; junction bases with no gene match: 8. Germline CDR1 reads SEHNR; CDR2 reads FQNEAQ (reference sequence).

This chain uses TRBV7-9 with TRBJ1-2; D gene ambiguous. V lost 5 bases and J lost 2, with 9 bases in between. CDR3 length: 13 residues. CDR1 is SEHNR and CDR2 is FQNEAQ in the germline V gene (reference sequence). The CDR3 DNA follows: TGTGCCAGCAGCCGCGCGCTAAACTATGGCTACACCTTC. As protein: CASSRALNYGYTF. The complete variable domain, with remaining parts taken from reference TRBV7-9 and TRBJ1-2, reads DTGVSQNPRHKITKRGQNVTFRCDPISEHNRLYWYRQTLGQGPEFLTYFQNEAQLEKSRLLSDRFSAERPKGSFSTLEIQRTEQGDSAMYLCASSRALNYGYTFGSGTRLTVV.

Concerning this clone itself: The sample carries other DNA sequences with the same CDR3. The rearrangement links TRBV15 to TRBJ1-5, with 8 positions matching TRBD1. The CDR3 runs 15 residues. The germline V gene has CDR1 LNHNV and CDR2 YYDKDF (reference sequence). Unmatched junction bases numbered 3, after V lost 0 bases and J lost 5 bases. The CDR3 region has the DNA TGTGCCACCAGCAGAGACAGGGGGCTTTATCAGCCCCAGCATTTT. Residues: CATSRDRGLYQPQHF.

In its sample, this clone was seen once. V gene TRBV6-5 combines with J gene TRBJ1-1; TRBD1 matches at 12 bases. The CDR3 contains 15 residues. Unmatched junction bases numbered 2, after V lost 0 bases and J lost 6 bases. Germline assignment: CDR1 MNHEY and CDR2 SVGAGI. The CDR3 DNA is TGTGCCAGCAGTTACTCGGGACAGGGGGCGTCTGAAGCTTTCTTT. As protein: CASSYSGQGASEAFF.

This clone was picked up one time. V is TRBV11-2 and J is TRBJ2-7; 10 nucleotides agree with TRBD2. V was clipped by 5 bases and J by 4 bases; unmatched bases: 2. CDR3 length equals 13 residues. The germline V gene encodes CDR1 SGHAT and CDR2 FQNNGV. CDR3 protein: CASSQTSGYEQYF. The DNA of the CDR3 is TGTGCCAGCAGCCAGACTAGCGGGTACGAGCAGTACTTC.

The J gene is TRBJ1-3, the V gene TRBV5-4, with 8 bases lining up with TRBD1. The CDR3 is made up of 15 amino acids. CDR1 and CDR2 from the germline V gene are SGHNT and YYREEE (reference sequence). V lost 4 bases, J lost 5 bases, and 8 bases stayed unmatched. CDR3 in amino acids: CASSNDRGGRNTIYF. CDR3 sequence (DNA): TGTGCCAGCAGCAATGACAGGGGAGGTAGAAACACCATATATTTT.

As regards this clone: An end of the junction does not agree with germline; a read error may underlie this. The chain combines TRBV9 with TRBJ2-5; 9 bases map to TRBD2. This CDR3 region has 15 residues. Germline CDR1 reads SGDLS; CDR2 reads YYNGEE. The CDR3 reads CASNLGGGAQKTQYF. The CDR3 DNA is TGTGCCAGCAACTTGGGCGGGGGGGCCCAAAAGACCCAGTACTTC.

This clone is a singleton in its sample. This sequence joins TRBV2 and TRBJ2-1, with 7 bases fitting TRBD1. This CDR3 is built from 18 residues. V lost 0 bases, J lost 6 bases, and 14 bases stayed unmatched. The germline gives CDR1 SNHLY, CDR2 FYNNEI. In DNA form, the CDR3 reads TGTGCCAGCAGTGAAGCCAGACAGGGATGGGGGTTTGGCAATGAGCAGTTCTTC. Protein: CASSEARQGWGFGNEQFF.

Remarks on this clone: At the DNA level, this CDR3 is encoded by other sequences in the same sample as well. The chain is built from TRBV6-5 and TRBJ1-1; 9 bases agree with TRBD1. J lost 3 bases, V lost 2 bases, and 1 base had no gene match. Germline V CDR1 and CDR2: MNHEY, SVGAGI. This CDR3 region has 14 residues. DNA for the CDR3: TGTGCCAGCAGTTACGGGACAGGGTACACTGAAGCTTTCTTT. As protein: CASSYGTGYTEAFF.

As DNA, the CDR3 is TGCGCCAGCAGCCAAGATAGTAACACTGAAGCTTTCTTT. Translated: CASSQDSNTEAFF. The chain uses TRBV4-3 and TRBJ1-1; D gene uncertain. Germline V gene lookup returns CDR1 LGHNA and CDR2 YSLEER. Trimming took off 0 bases at V and 2 bases at J, with 4 bases between the two ends. This CDR3 spans 13 amino acids.

The CDR3 here is CASSLNPGTSVYNEQFF. CDR3 sequence (DNA): TGTGCCAGCAGCCTAAACCCCGGGACTAGCGTATACAATGAGCAGTTCTTC. The chain links TRBV5-6 to TRBJ2-1; 10 positions agree with TRBD2. The V gene's germline CDR1 is SGHDT and CDR2 YYEEEE. The CDR3 sequence is 17 residues long. Germline trimming cut 4 bases from V and 4 bases from J; bases unmatched to any gene: 11.

The V call is TRBV27, the J call TRBJ2-3; D unresolved. The CDR3 contains 14 residues. CDR1 MNHEY and CDR2 SMNVEV come from the germline V gene (reference sequence). V was cut by 2 bases and J by 1 base, with 7 bases left in between. The CDR3: CASSLGMGTDTQYF. CDR3 bases: TGTGCCAGCAGTTTAGGGATGGGCACAGATACGCAGTATTTT.

The V and J genes are TRBV4-1 and TRBJ1-2, with a weak D call TRBD1 (6 bases). This CDR3 contains 16 residues. V shed 0 bases and J shed 0 bases, with 11 bases lying between them. Germline loops: CDR1 MGHRA, CDR2 YSYEKL. The CDR3 coding sequence is TGCGCCAGCAGCCAAGAGGACAGTCTCGCTAACTATGGCTACACCTTC. The encoded protein is CASSQEDSLANYGYTF.

In the case of this clone: Other DNA sequences from this sample encode an identical CDR3 as well. V usage is TRBV6-5 and J usage is TRBJ2-7; D is ambiguous. Trimming shortened V by 5 bases and J by 2 bases, and 10 bases separated the two germline ends. From germline, CDR1 is MNHEY and CDR2 SVGAGI. This CDR3 spans 13 amino acids. In nucleotides, the CDR3 is TGTGCCAGCAGTCAAGACGGAGCCTACGAGCAGTACTTC. Translation: CASSQDGAYEQYF.

The CDR3 loop reads CASSPSSYSYEQYF. As DNA, the CDR3 is TGTGCCAGCAGCCCCTCATCCTACTCCTACGAGCAGTACTTC. V usage is TRBV11-3 and J usage is TRBJ2-7; no clear D gene. The CDR3 sequence is 14 residues long. In germline, CDR1 is SGHNT, CDR2 YENEEA. Trimming pared 5 bases from V and 0 bases from J, leaving 11 bases between.

The CDR3 loop reads CASSFSSGRALPSGELFF. CDR3 coding DNA: TGTGCCAGCAGCTTTTCTAGCGGGAGGGCCCTCCCTTCCGGGGAGCTGTTTTTT. This chain uses TRBV7-2 with TRBJ2-2, with 12 positions matching TRBD2. Trimming removed 3 bases from V and 6 bases from J; junction bases left unmatched: 11. Per the germline V gene, CDR1 is SGHTA and CDR2 is FQGNSA. This CDR3 contains 18 residues.